The source of this T cell receptor (beta chain) is a study of T-cell reconstitution after alpha-beta-depleted transplantation in children. V trimming: 7 bases; J trimming: 2 bases; junction bases outside the gene matches: 4. Germline values: CDR1 SQVTM, CDR2 ANQGSEA. The CDR3 spans 13 residues. Preparation of the TCRbeta library used unique molecular identifiers. TCRdb fed the PCR reads into MiXCR, producing one record per CDR3 protein. The table shows about 460,000 distinct CDR3 sequences, with 9.5% to 15% occurring only once. The rearrangement joins TRBV29-1 to TRBJ2-1; TRBD2 aligns across 8 bases. The TCR originated in a human donor who donated a stem cell graft to a child with combined immunodeficiency. Source: PBMCs from the stem cell graft donor, taken from the stem cell graft. The CDR3 loop is CSAREAPYNEQFF. In nucleotides, the CDR3 is TGCAGCGCGCGGGAGGCCCCCTACAATGAGCAGTTCTTC.